These T cell receptor beta chains were read from a single sample in a study of glioma-infiltrating T cells after dendritic cell vaccination. Libraries were prepared by immunoSEQ multiplex PCR; TCRdb keeps only in-frame clonotypes and omits some of them. This sample has around 92,000 clones, with 80% found just once. Sequencing was performed on blood, taken after dendritic cell vaccination. The receptor source for this set is a human donor with glioblastoma. CDR3s include the opening cysteine and the closing phenylalanine or tryptophan. D genes are given only for firm matches. The listing skips clone size in some rows; elsewhere it reads once, few, many or a size class.

>-|TRBD1|TRBJ2-2|TRBV7-9
CASIHGTGLSGELFF
TGTGCCAGCATACATGGGACAGGGCTATCGGGGGAGCTGTTTTTT
>once|-|TRBJ1-2|TRBV5-1
CASSLLFNYGYTF
TGCGCCAGCAGCTTGCTTTTCAACTATGGCTACACCTTC
>-|TRBD2|TRBJ2-2|TRBV2
CASSGLAGVIGELFF
TGTGCCAGCAGCGGACTAGCGGGGGTTATCGGGGAGCTGTTTTTT
>-|-|TRBJ2-3|TRBV10-3
CAIGRDNTDTQYF
TGTGCCATCGGGCGGGATAACACAGATACGCAGTATTTT
>-|TRBD1|TRBJ1-5|TRBV15
CATSRDGQVLHSNQPQHF
TGTGCCACCAGCAGAGACGGACAGGTCCTACATAGCAATCAGCCCCAGCATTTT
>-|TRBD1|TRBJ1-2|TRBV6-5
CASSYSEVRGVGGYTF
TGTGCCAGCAGTTACTCGGAAGTCAGGGGGGTGGGAGGCTACACCTTC
>-|-|TRBJ1-2|TRBV4-1
CASSQGPVTNYGYTF
TGCGCCAGCAGCCAAGGGCCCGTAACTAACTATGGCTACACCTTC
>-|TRBD2|TRBJ2-1|TRBV7-9
CASSSSGVSYNEQFF
TGTGCCAGCAGTTCTAGCGGGGTTTCCTACAATGAGCAGTTCTTC
>-|TRBD1|TRBJ2-2|TRBV14
CASSQGDRSPYTGELFF
TGTGCCAGCAGCCAAGGGGACAGGAGCCCCTACACCGGGGAGCTGTTTTTT
>-|TRBD2|TRBJ2-3|TRBV6-6
CASNPGGSTDTQYF
TGTGCCAGCAACCCCGGGGGGAGCACAGATACGCAGTATTTT
>-|-|TRBJ1-2|TRBV2
CASSEYRNYGYTF
TGTGCCAGCAGTGAGTACAGGAACTATGGCTACACCTTC
>-|TRBD1|TRBJ1-1|TRBV5-1
CASQGQGNTEAFF
TGCGCCAGCCAAGGACAGGGGAACACTGAAGCTTTCTTT
>-|TRBD1|TRBJ1-4|TRBV28
CASSSSGTVEAFEKLFF
TGTGCCAGCAGTTCTTCCGGGACAGTCGAGGCTTTTGAAAAACTGTTTTTT
>few|-|TRBJ2-5|TRBV19
CASSVTHQETQYF
TGTGCCAGTAGTGTCACACACCAAGAGACCCAGTACTTC